Following are 26 T cell receptor beta chains from one sample sequenced in a study of regulatory T cells in long-lasting Graves disease. Time point described: newly diagnosed GD, antithyroid drugs for less than 3 months. With RNA extracted from PBMCs as input, the TCR library was made. Construction of TCR beta libraries relied on iRepertoire HTBI primers and on Arm-PCR targeting CDR3 regions. TCRdb passed the multiplex PCR reads through MiXCR, listing each CDR3 protein once. This table holds around 250,000 distinct CDR3 sequences, 15% to 20% found once. Sequenced material: peripheral blood mononuclear cells (PBMCs), taken at new diagnosis, from a patient treated with antithyroid drugs. These receptor sequences come from a female donor with Graves disease.

The table lists this clonotype with many counts. The genes are TRBV5-1 and TRBJ1-6; D perhaps matches TRBD1 (6 bases). Trimming pared 0 bases from V and 9 bases from J, leaving 10 bases between. The CDR3 sequence is 14 residues long. From germline, CDR1 is SGHRS and CDR2 YFSETQ. The CDR3 region has the DNA TGCGCCAGCAGCTTGGACAGGGAGAGTTCACCCCTCCACTTT. It specifies CASSLDRESSPLHF.

This clonotype was counted at least ten times. The V and J genes are TRBV27 and TRBJ2-1; a weak D match, TRBD1 (6 bases). Germline V CDR1 and CDR2: MNHEY, SMNVEV (reference sequence). V gave up 6 bases and J gave up 9 bases, with 15 bases separating them. The CDR3 spans 13 residues. The chain's CDR3 is CASSPMGAGEQFF. As DNA, the CDR3 is TGTGCCAGCAGCCCCATGGGGGCCGGTGAGCAGTTCTTC.

This clonotype came up many times. V usage is TRBV24-1 and J usage is TRBJ2-7, with D unresolved. This CDR3 spans 12 amino acids. Trimming took 2 bases from V and 7 from J, leaving 8 bases between them. Germline CDR1 KGHDR, CDR2 SFDVKD. The CDR3 nucleotides read TGTGCCACCAGTGATTCGTTCGGGGAGCAGTACTTC. Its protein is CATSDSFGEQYF.

This chain connects TRBV6-1 to TRBJ2-5; a possible D gene is TRBD2 (6 bases). Trimming pared 4 bases from V and 11 bases from J, leaving 23 bases between. Germline V gives CDR1 MNHNS, CDR2 SASEGT. CDR3 length: 15 residues. CDR3 sequence: CASSALAYSYNEQYF. The CDR3 bases are TGTGCCAGCAGTGCCCTAGCGTACTCCTACAATGAGCAGTACTTC.

This clonotype showed up many times. CDR3 loop: CASGRRVYDEQFF. CDR3 DNA sequence: TGTGCCAGCGGACGGAGGGTTTACGATGAGCAGTTCTTC. The chain employs TRBV27 and TRBJ2-1; tentatively, D is TRBD2 (6 bases). The V gene's germline CDR1 is MNHEY and CDR2 SMNVEV (reference sequence). V shed 8 bases and J shed 8 bases, with 16 bases lying between them. CDR3 length: 13 amino acids.

This clonotype was counted ten times or more. The rearrangement joins TRBV30 to TRBJ1-3; no clear D. Germline CDR1 and CDR2: GTSNPN and SVGIG (reference sequence). This CDR3 is built from 12 residues. Trimming removed 4 bases at V and 2 bases at J, with 6 bases between. The CDR3 bases are TGTGCCTGGAAGAAGGCTGGAAACACCATATATTTT. Residues: CAWKKAGNTIYF. The complete variable domain, with remaining parts taken from reference TRBV30 and TRBJ1-3, reads SQTIHQWPATLVQPVGSPLSLECTVEGTSNPNLYWYRQAAGRGLQLLFYSVGIGQISSEVPQNLSASRPQDRQFILSSKKLLLSDSGFYLCAWKKAGNTIYFGEGSWLTVV.

This clonotype was counted many times. The chain employs TRBV28 and TRBJ1-5, with TRBD1 matching 12 bases. The germline gives CDR1 MDHEN, CDR2 SYDVKM. The length of the CDR3 is 16 residues. V shed 4 bases and J 4 bases; nucleotides not matched to a gene: 5. The CDR3 region has the DNA TGTGCCAGCAGTTCCGGGACAGGGGGCTTTAATCAGCCCCAGCATTTT. This translates into CASSSGTGGFNQPQHF.

As concerns this clonotype: One base away lies a much larger clone, so this may be a sequencing read error. The rearrangement uses TRBV7-9 and TRBJ2-1; 8 bases agree with TRBD1. V shed 8 bases, J shed 12 bases, and the junction held 9 bases outside the gene matches. The CDR3 loop spans 12 amino acids. The germline V gene encodes CDR1 SEHNR and CDR2 FQNEAQ (reference sequence). For the CDR3, the DNA is TGTGCCAGCGTCGGACAGGGTGGTGGGCAGTTCTTC. It translates to CASVGQGGGQFF. The whole variable domain, remainder taken from reference TRBV7-9 and TRBJ2-1, is DTGVSQNPRHKITKRGQNVTFRCDPISEHNRLYWYRQTLGQGPEFLTYFQNEAQLEKSRLLSDRFSAERPKGSFSTLEIQRTEQGDSAMYLCASVGQGGGQFFGPGTRLTVL.

This clonotype was seen more than once but under ten times. The CDR3 region has the DNA TGTGCCAGCAGCTTTGGTAGCGGGGGAAACACCGGGGAGCTGTTTTTT. This translates into CASSFGSGGNTGELFF. The rearrangement uses TRBV5-4 and TRBJ2-2; TRBD2 agrees at 9 bases. Unmatched junction bases numbered 4, after V lost 2 bases and J lost 2 bases. The CDR3 loop spans 16 amino acids. Per the germline V gene, CDR1 is SGHNT and CDR2 is YYREEE (reference sequence).

This clonotype was observed many times. CDR3 coding DNA: TGTGCCAGCAGGACTGGGCAGGCTAACACTGAAGCTTTCTTT. It translates to CASRTGQANTEAFF. V usage is TRBV12-3 or TRBV12-4 and J usage is TRBJ1-1; D is unclear. The germline V and J ends were trimmed by 6 bases and 2 bases, with 13 bases remaining between them. The CDR3 length is 14 residues.

This clonotype was seen ten or more times. The chain uses TRBV7-8 and TRBJ1-1; tentatively, D is TRBD1 (5 bases). V was cut by 0 bases and J by 7 bases, with 12 bases left in between. The CDR3 is 14 residues long. The germline gives CDR1 SGHVS, CDR2 FQNEAQ. The DNA of the CDR3 is TGTGCCAGCAGCTTAGCGAGCAGGGCGGGTGAAGCTTTCTTT. Protein sequence: CASSLASRAGEAFF.

This clonotype was seen a few times. Just one base apart from a much larger clone, this may be a read error. Written as DNA, the CDR3 is TGTGCCAGTACCTCCAGGGGGCCTGTTGAAAAACTGTTTTTT. This encodes CASTSRGPVEKLFF. This chain links TRBV19 with TRBJ1-4; TRBD1 matches at 8 bases. This CDR3 region has 14 residues. Looked up from germline, CDR1 is LNHDA and CDR2 is SQIVND (reference sequence). V lost 7 bases, J lost 7 bases, and 8 bases stayed unmatched.

Of note for this clonotype: A single base is all that separates this from a far larger clone, so a read error is likely. This chain connects TRBV28 to TRBJ1-1; 8 bases line up with TRBD1. Germline V CDR1 and CDR2: MDHEN, SYDVKM. J gave up 4 bases and V 5 bases, and 6 bases lay outside the gene matches. This CDR3 is built from 14 residues. CDR3 loop: CASSDNTGGTEAFF. The CDR3 nucleotides are TGTGCCAGCAGTGACAATACAGGGGGCACTGAAGCTTTCTTT.

This clonotype was recorded at least ten times. This chain links TRBV28 with TRBJ1-1, with D possibly matching TRBD1 (5 bases). V was cut by 9 bases and J by 4 bases, with 18 bases left in between. The CDR3 sequence is 14 residues long. Germline V gives CDR1 MDHEN, CDR2 SYDVKM. CDR3 nucleotides: TGTGCCAGTTATGGTTGGGGGGATCGCACTGAAGCTTTCTTT. Protein sequence: CASYGWGDRTEAFF.

This clonotype was observed many times. The chain links TRBV11-2 to TRBJ2-3; D is unclear. V shed 0 bases and J shed 1 base, with 5 bases lying between them. Germline V CDR1 and CDR2: SGHAT, FQNNGV. The CDR3 spans 14 residues. The CDR3 loop is CASSLERRTDTQYF. In DNA form, the CDR3 reads TGTGCCAGCAGCTTAGAGCGGCGCACAGATACGCAGTATTTT. Together with reference TRBV11-2 and TRBJ2-3, the CDR3 gives the full variable domain: EAGVAQSPRYKIIEKRQSVAFWCNPISGHATLYWYQQILGQGPKLLIQFQNNGVVDDSQLPKDRFSAERLKGVDSTLKIQPAKLEDSAVYLCASSLERRTDTQYFGPGTRLTVL.

This clonotype was counted ten times or more. This chain uses TRBV12-3 or TRBV12-4 with TRBJ1-4; TRBD1 might be the D (5 bases). The V gene lost 6 bases and the J gene lost 7 bases, with 21 bases spanning the gap. This CDR3 contains 16 residues. DNA of the CDR3: TGTGCCAGCAGACCTTCGAGGACAACGGGTAGTGAAAAACTGTTTTTT. It specifies CASRPSRTTGSEKLFF.

This clonotype appeared many times. The chain recombines TRBV7-8 with TRBJ1-1; D is unclear. The CDR3 sequence is 14 residues long. Germline V CDR1 and CDR2: SGHVS, FQNEAQ. V dropped 1 base and J dropped 2 bases, with 8 bases sitting between them. The CDR3 here is CASSLVGINTEAFF. CDR3 DNA sequence: TGTGCCAGCAGCTTAGTAGGAATTAACACTGAAGCTTTCTTT.

The J gene is TRBJ2-4, the V gene TRBV6-2 or TRBV6-3, with 9 bases identical to TRBD2. V lost 10 bases and J lost 4; bases outside the gene matches: 23. This CDR3 comprises 19 residues. Germline-derived CDR1 and CDR2 are MNHEY and SVGEGT. The CDR3 reads CATKPGLAGLRVGKNIQYF. In DNA, the CDR3 is TGTGCCACCAAGCCGGGGCTAGCGGGACTAAGGGTGGGGAAAAACATTCAGTACTTC.

This clonotype occurred many times. The chain couples TRBV30 to TRBJ2-7, with TRBD2 matching 7 bases. The V segment lost 0 bases and the J segment 2 bases; nucleotides outside the gene matches: 4. In germline, CDR1 is GTSNPN, CDR2 SVGIG (reference sequence). CDR3 length equals 14 residues. CDR3 sequence reads: CAWSVSSGAYEQYF. In DNA, the CDR3 is TGTGCCTGGAGTGTTTCCAGCGGGGCCTACGAGCAGTACTTC.

This clonotype was found a few times. A much bigger clone sits one base away, suggesting this may be a read error. This rearrangement joins TRBV15 to TRBJ2-3; tentative D call: TRBD2 (5 bases). The CDR3 sequence is 15 residues long. Germline CDR1 LNHNV, CDR2 YYDKDF (reference sequence). The CDR3 DNA follows: TGTGCCGCCAGCAGAGATAGAGGGCTACGAAATACGCAGTATTTT. Protein sequence: CAASRDRGLRNTQYF. The full variable domain, rest sourced from reference TRBV15 and TRBJ2-3, is DAMVIQNPRYQVTQFGKPVTLSCSQTLNHNVMYWYQQKSSQAPKLLFHYYDKDFNNEADTPDNFQSRRPNTSFCFLDIRSPGLGDTAMYLCAASRDRGLRNTQYFGPGTRLTVL.

This clonotype was detected ten times or more. V gene TRBV15 combines with J gene TRBJ2-5, with 8 bases matching TRBD2. J was trimmed by 5 bases and V by 8 bases; bases with no gene match: 13. The CDR3 extends over 15 amino acids. The V gene's germline CDR1 is LNHNV and CDR2 YYDKDF (reference sequence). The chain's CDR3 is CATGSIGRERETQYF. CDR3 sequence (DNA): TGTGCCACCGGGTCGATCGGGAGGGAGAGGGAGACCCAGTACTTC.

This clonotype has ten or more counts. The rearrangement uses TRBV5-6 and TRBJ2-7, with 11 bases matching TRBD2. Trimming took 3 bases from V and 10 from J; bases not matched to a gene: 9. Germline values: CDR1 SGHDT, CDR2 YYEEEE. CDR3 length: 14 amino acids. The CDR3 protein is CASSYSGREDRQYF. CDR3 in DNA: TGTGCCAGCAGCTATAGCGGGAGGGAGGACCGACAGTACTTC.

This clonotype came up many times. The gene calls are TRBV24-1 and TRBJ2-1; 12 bases match TRBD2. V lost 3 bases to trimming and J lost 3 bases; unmatched junction nucleotides: 8. CDR1 is KGHDR, CDR2 SFDVKD, per germline. CDR3 length: 18 residues. The CDR3 loop is CATSDRPGTSGLYNEQFF. CDR3 DNA sequence: TGTGCCACCAGTGATCGCCCGGGGACTAGCGGGCTCTACAATGAGCAGTTCTTC.

Many counts were recorded for this clonotype. V usage is TRBV15 and J usage is TRBJ2-1; 16 nucleotides align to TRBD2. CDR3 size: 18 residues. Germline values: CDR1 LNHNV, CDR2 YYDKDF (reference sequence). The V and J ends lost 1 base and 6 bases, in that order; junction bases with no gene match: 6. In DNA, the CDR3 is TGTGCCACCAGCAGAGCTTCGGGACTAGCGGGAGGGAGCAATGAGCAGTTCTTC. It yields the protein CATSRASGLAGGSNEQFF.

This clonotype was counted at least ten times. V is TRBV28 and J is TRBJ1-2; D perhaps matches TRBD1 (5 bases). Trimming shortened V by 4 bases and J by 3 bases, and 12 bases separated the two germline ends. The V gene's germline CDR1 is MDHEN and CDR2 SYDVKM. The CDR3 is 14 amino acids. The CDR3 is CASSSGTGDYGYTF. The CDR3 DNA follows: TGTGCCAGCAGTTCCGGGACGGGCGACTATGGCTACACCTTC.

This clonotype has ten or more counts. The gene calls are TRBV11-2 and TRBJ2-7, with D possibly matching TRBD1 (5 bases). V was pared by 5 bases and J by 1 base, with 12 bases between. Looked up from germline, CDR1 is SGHAT and CDR2 is FQNNGV. This CDR3 comprises 14 residues. CDR3 nucleotide sequence: TGTGCCAGCAGCCCGGACATTCAGTCCTACGAGCAGTACTTC. Residues: CASSPDIQSYEQYF.